This is a list of T cell receptor beta chains from one sample in a study of naive and memory T cell subsets. One entry per CDR3 protein results from TCRdb running MiXCR on the UMI-ligation and nested PCR reads. Among over 80,000 distinct CDR3 sequences, 11% were seen once, and the ten largest hold more than 0.11%. Sequences were obtained from naive CD4+ T cells from blood. All receptors derive from a human donor in good health. Each CDR3 is given with its conserved first and last residue. The order of the fields is CDR3 DNA, CDR3 protein, V gene, J gene, clone size, D gene. A D gene is named only where the DNA matches it firmly. Clone size, where shown, is once, few, many, or a class for clones that have expanded.

TGTGCCAGCAGCTTAGTAAACCCAGGGTTTTTCACAGATACGCAGTATTTT	CASSLVNPGFFTDTQYF	TRBV7-8	TRBJ2-3	few	-
TGTGCCAGCAGTTTTACCCGAAGCACAGATACGCAGTATTTT	CASSFTRSTDTQYF	TRBV12-3/TRBV12-4	TRBJ2-3	many	-
TGTGCCATCAACCCGGGACAGGGATCCTACGAGCAGTACTTC	CAINPGQGSYEQYF	TRBV10-3	TRBJ2-7	many	TRBD1
TGTGCCAGTAGCCCCTCGGACAGCCTCTCACGGCCAAACGAAAAACTGTTTTTT	CASSPSDSLSRPNEKLFF	TRBV19	TRBJ1-4	few	-
TGTGCCAGCAGCCAAGATGGTACCCTAGGCTACACCTTC	CASSQDGTLGYTF	TRBV14	TRBJ1-2	few	-
TGCAGTGCGCCAAAACCGGGACCCAGCACAGATACGCAGTATTTT	CSAPKPGPSTDTQYF	TRBV20-1	TRBJ2-3	many	-
TGTGCCAGCAGCTTAGCCCCGGGACAGGGTGAGCAGCCCCAGCATTTT	CASSLAPGQGEQPQHF	TRBV7-2	TRBJ1-5	few	TRBD1
TGTGCCAGCACTCTTGGCGGGAGGGCCAGGGGGGGGTTCTTC	CASTLGGRARGGFF	TRBV6-6	TRBJ2-1	-	TRBD2
TGTGCCAGCAGCTTAGAGTCAGGGTCCAATCAGCCCCAGCATTTT	CASSLESGSNQPQHF	TRBV7-8	TRBJ1-5	-	-
TGTGCCAGCAGCCAGGGTTACCGGGGCACAGATACGCAGTATTTT	CASSQGYRGTDTQYF	TRBV4-2	TRBJ2-3	many	-